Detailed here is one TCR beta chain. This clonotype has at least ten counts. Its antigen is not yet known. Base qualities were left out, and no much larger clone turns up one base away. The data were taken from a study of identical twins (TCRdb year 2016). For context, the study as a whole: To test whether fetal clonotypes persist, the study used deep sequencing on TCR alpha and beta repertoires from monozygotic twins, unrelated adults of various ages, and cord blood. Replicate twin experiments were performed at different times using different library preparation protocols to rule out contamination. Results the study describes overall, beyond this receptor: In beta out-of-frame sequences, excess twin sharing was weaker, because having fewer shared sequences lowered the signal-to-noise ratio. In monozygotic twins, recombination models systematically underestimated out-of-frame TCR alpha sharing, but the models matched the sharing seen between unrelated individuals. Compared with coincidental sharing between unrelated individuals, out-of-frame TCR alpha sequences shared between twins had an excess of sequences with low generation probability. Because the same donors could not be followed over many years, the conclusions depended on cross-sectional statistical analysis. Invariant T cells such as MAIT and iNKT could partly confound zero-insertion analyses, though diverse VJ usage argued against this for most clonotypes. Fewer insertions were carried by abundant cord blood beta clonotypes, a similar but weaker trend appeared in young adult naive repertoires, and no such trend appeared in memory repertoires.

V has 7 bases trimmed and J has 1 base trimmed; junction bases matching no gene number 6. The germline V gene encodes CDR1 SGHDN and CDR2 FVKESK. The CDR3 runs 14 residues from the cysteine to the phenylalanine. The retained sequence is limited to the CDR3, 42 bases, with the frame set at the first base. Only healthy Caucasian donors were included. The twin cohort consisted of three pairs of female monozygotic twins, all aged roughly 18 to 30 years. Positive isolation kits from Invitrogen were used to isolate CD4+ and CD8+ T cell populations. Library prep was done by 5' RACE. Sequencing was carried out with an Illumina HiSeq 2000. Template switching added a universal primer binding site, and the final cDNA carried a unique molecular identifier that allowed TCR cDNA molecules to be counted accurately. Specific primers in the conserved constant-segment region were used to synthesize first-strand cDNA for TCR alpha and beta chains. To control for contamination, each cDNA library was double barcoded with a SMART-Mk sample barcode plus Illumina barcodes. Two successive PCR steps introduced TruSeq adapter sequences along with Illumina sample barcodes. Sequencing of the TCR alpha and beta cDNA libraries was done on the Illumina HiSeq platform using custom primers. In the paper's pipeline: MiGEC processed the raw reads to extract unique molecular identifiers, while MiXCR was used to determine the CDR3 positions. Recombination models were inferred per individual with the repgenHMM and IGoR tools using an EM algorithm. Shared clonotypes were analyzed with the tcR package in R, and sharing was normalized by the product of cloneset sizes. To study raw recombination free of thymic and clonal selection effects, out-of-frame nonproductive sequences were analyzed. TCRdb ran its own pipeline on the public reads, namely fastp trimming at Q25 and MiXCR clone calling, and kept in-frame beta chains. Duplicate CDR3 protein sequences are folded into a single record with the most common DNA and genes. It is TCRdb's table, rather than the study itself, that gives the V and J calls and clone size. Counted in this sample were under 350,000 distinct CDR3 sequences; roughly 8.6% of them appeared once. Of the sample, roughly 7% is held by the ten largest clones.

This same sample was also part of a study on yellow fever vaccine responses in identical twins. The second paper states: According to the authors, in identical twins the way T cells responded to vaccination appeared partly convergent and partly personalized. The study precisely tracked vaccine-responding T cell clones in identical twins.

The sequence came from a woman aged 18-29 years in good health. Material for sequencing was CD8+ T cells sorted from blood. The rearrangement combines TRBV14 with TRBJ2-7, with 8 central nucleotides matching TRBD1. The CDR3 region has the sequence CASNDRGPSYEQYF. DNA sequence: TGTGCCAGCAACGACAGGGGTCCTTCCTACGAGCAGTACTTC.